The present T cell receptor beta chain was sequenced within a study of OX40 agonist ivuxolimab in advanced cancers. Study summary: Patients took ivuxolimab, an agonistic anti-OX40 (CD134) antibody. Partial responses occurred in Three dose-escalation patients, one with hepatocellular carcinoma and two with cutaneous melanoma.

Concerning this clone: The antigen remains undetermined.

TCRdb keeps only in-frame clones here, not all; method: immunoSEQ multiplex PCR. Counted here are more than 60,000 clones, 86% occurring once; the ten biggest clones make up around 0.94%. The study, taken as a whole, reports: Partial responders at 0.1-3.0 mg/kg had among the lowest clonal expansion.

CDR3 length: 14 amino acids. Germline trimming cut 4 bases from V and 6 bases from J; bases unmatched to any gene: 11. In germline, CDR1 is SQVTM, CDR2 ANQGSEA. The gene calls are TRBV29-1 and TRBJ2-7, with 8 bases matching TRBD1. Sequences were derived from CD4+ or CD8+ T cells sorted from blood, sampled in a trial of the OX40 agonist ivuxolimab. This TCR derives from an adult with an advanced solid tumor such as melanoma, head and neck, liver or kidney cancer. CDR3 in amino acids: CSVARGQVGGEQYF. The CDR3 nucleotides are TGCAGCGTTGCTAGGGGACAGGTGGGGGGCGAGCAGTACTTC.